This TCR beta chain was obtained from a study of blood T cells in healthy people across ages (dated by TCRdb to about 2015). Study-wide context: In model experiments, template switching captured about one uniquely barcoded TCR beta cDNA molecule for every two T cells. The donors were split into four age groups: young (average approximately 16 years), middle-aged (roughly 39), aged (roughly 68) and long-lived (82). The study analyzed two additional independent replicas of 1 million unique cDNA reads from the same blood draw for two donors, one aged 18 to 30 and one aged 80 or older. To avoid experimental bias, donors of different ages were distributed randomly across sequencing lanes. Using deep sequencing normalized with unique cDNA molecular identifiers, the study measured how TCR beta repertoire diversity changes with age. Broad study findings and their caveats: Estimates of total diversity based on one million sequenced T cells were regarded as lower bounds and as underestimates. As age increased, observed TCR beta diversity per million T cells dropped in a roughly linear way, and a significant reduction was already evident by age around 41. Bulk unsorted PBMC profiling prevented conclusive comparison of naive and antigen-experienced compartments. A strong correlation was found between observed TCR beta diversity and the percentage of naive T cells measured by flow cytometry. Compared with the aged group, more naive CD4+ T cells, fewer expanded clones and increased TCR diversity were shown by the long-lived group, suggesting age selection. Because the CMV infection status of the donors was unknown, age-related changes in expanded clonotypes may potentially have been confounded.

Taken from cysteine to phenylalanine, the CDR3 has 16 residues. Here the CDR3 DNA is all that survives: 48 bases in frame from base 1. Per the germline V gene, SGHDT is the CDR1 and YYEEEE is the CDR2. Trimming takes 1 base from V and 2 bases from J, and the germline ends sit 14 bases apart. The method behind the library was 5' RACE. The data were produced on an Illumina HiSeq 2500. A second 7 to 11 cycle PCR used a sample-barcoded 5' primer and a J-beta primer mix. A unique molecular identifier was introduced onto each TCR beta cDNA molecule by a template-switch 5' adaptor carrying 12 random nucleotides. Each sample yielded at least 3 million CDR3-containing paired-end reads. The Mint cDNA synthesis kit, primed by a TRBC-specific oligonucleotide, was used to synthesize first-strand cDNA from all RNA. Following uracil-DNA glycosylase treatment, a first 18-cycle PCR with universal primers M1SS and BC2_uni_R was performed on all cDNA. The paper's data handling went like this. For normalization, 1 million high-quality reads, each with a distinct molecular identifier, were randomly selected from each sample. Reads sharing molecular identifiers were discarded rather than binned into consensus sequences. MiTCR, run with a Q25 quality threshold and the strictest error-elimination algorithm, handled CDR3 identification, clonotype clustering and error correction. A nonparametric unseen species model with Euler transformation was used to estimate lower-bound total TCR beta diversity. TCRdb reprocessing: public reads trimmed at Q25 with fastp, clones called with MiXCR, in-frame beta chains kept. Under each unique CDR3 protein, matching rows form one entry showing the most common genes and DNA. These V and J calls rely on TCRdb rather than the paper's analysis. A total of 1.5 million to 2 million distinct CDR3 sequences appear in this sample, around 48% of them only once. 2.1% of the sample rests with the top ten.

Donors were 40 or so systemically healthy Caucasian individuals from Russia aged roughly 6 to 100 years. Each donor gave ten milliliters of peripheral blood, drawn into EDTA-treated Vacutainer tubes. Ficoll-Paque density-gradient centrifugation was used to isolate PBMCs, with at least 6 million per sample. Total RNA, at least 5.5 micrograms per sample, was extracted from PBMCs with Trizol reagent. For every donor, flow cytometry on a PBMC aliquot measured the percentage of naive CD45RAhigh/CD27high T cells. In the case of this clonotype: Its antigen remains unidentified. One base away there is no much larger clone; base qualities are not given.

In this chain, TRBV5-6 is recombined with TRBJ2-3; the D gene identity is not certain. Material: blood. The receptor was isolated from a woman between 40 and 55 years old in good health. The sequenced DNA is TGTGCCAGCAGCTTGTTCCAGGCCCTCCCCACAGATACGCAGTATTTT. This is translated as CASSLFQALPTDTQYF.